The present T cell receptor beta chain was sequenced within a study of cytomegalovirus exposure and HLA in healthy donors. The CDR3 extends over 14 amino acids. The V and J ends lost 1 base and 6 bases respectively, with 12 bases between them. Germline loops: CDR1 SEHNR, CDR2 FQNEAQ (reference sequence). A 120-subject validation cohort, separate from the 666-subject first cohort, supplied the donors. Comments on this clone: The antigen is undetermined.

Study results and caveats: Rarity characterized most TCR sequences, yet some public TCRs appeared in many donors. A list of around 160 TCR beta chains associated with cytomegalovirus was given.

Method: immunoSEQ multiplex PCR; TCRdb's copy keeps in-frame clones and lacks some. The sample holds approximately 160,000 clones, less than 95% seen once. This clonotype originated in a woman aged 18-35 years in good health and CMV-seropositive. The V gene is TRBV7-9, the J gene TRBJ1-1, with TRBD1 as a possible D gene (5 bases). The specimen sequenced was PBMCs. CDR3 sequence: CASSLDGGAAEAFF. DNA for the CDR3: TGTGCCAGCAGCTTAGATGGAGGGGCGGCTGAAGCTTTCTTT.